This T cell receptor beta chain was recovered during a study of OX40 agonist ivuxolimab in advanced cancers. The repertoire was sequenced with immunoSEQ multiplex PCR; TCRdb's copy has only in-frame clones and lacks some. Here the sample spans some 83,000 clones, approximately 93% being singletons. Per the germline V gene, CDR1 is MRHNA and CDR2 is SNTAGT. The V gene end was trimmed by 2 bases and the J gene end by 4 bases; junction bases not matched to a gene: 21. CDR3 length: 21 amino acids. The input for sequencing was CD4+ or CD8+ T cells sorted from blood, taken in a trial of the OX40 agonist ivuxolimab. The TCR originated in an adult with an advanced solid tumor such as melanoma, head and neck, liver or kidney cancer. The V gene is TRBV6-4, the J gene TRBJ2-4; 9 bases are a match to TRBD2. The CDR3, as DNA: TGTGCCAGCAGTGACCCGAGAGGAGTAAGTAGCGGGAGAGGCGAGAAAAACATTCAGTACTTC. Its translation is CASSDPRGVSSGRGEKNIQYF.